Presented here are 15 T cell receptor beta chains from one specimen sequenced in a study of blood T cell repertoires in COVID-19. The table came from immunoSEQ multiplex PCR; TCRdb's copy has only in-frame clones and leaves some out. The table lists about 240,000 clones, less than 90% of them singletons. The sample taken for sequencing was peripheral blood. The receptor source for this set is a man in his sixties with acute or convalescent COVID-19.

The V and J genes are TRBV30 and TRBJ2-3; 7 bases align to TRBD2. Germline loops: CDR1 GTSNPN, CDR2 SVGIG (reference sequence). CDR3 length equals 15 residues. After removal of 5 bases from V and 6 bases from J, the junction contained 14 bases not matched to a gene. The CDR3 protein is CAWWGGDAGGDTQYF. The CDR3 DNA is TGTGCCTGGTGGGGTGGGGACGCCGGGGGGGATACGCAGTATTTT.

The rearrangement joins TRBV5-4 to TRBJ2-5, with TRBD1 matching over 7 bases. The CDR3 extends over 16 amino acids. Germline V gives CDR1 SGHNT, CDR2 YYREEE (reference sequence). The V gene end was trimmed by 3 bases and the J gene end by 5 bases; junction bases not matched to a gene: 13. The chain's CDR3 is CASSSTTDRQGETQYF. The CDR3 coding sequence is TGTGCCAGCAGCTCGACGACGGACAGGCAGGGCGAGACCCAGTACTTC.

The chain recombines TRBV3-1 (or the pseudogene TRBV3-2) with TRBJ2-1, with 10 bases that match TRBD2. The CDR3 sequence is 14 residues long. Per germline, CDR1 LGHDT and CDR2 YNNKEL (reference sequence). The V gene end was trimmed by 4 bases and the J gene end by 5 bases; junction bases not matched to a gene: 2. The CDR3 coding sequence is TGTGCCAGCAGCCGGACTAGCGGAAACAATGAGCAGTTCTTC. Its protein is CASSRTSGNNEQFF.

The chain carries TRBV5-1 and TRBJ2-7; 9 nucleotides match TRBD2. This CDR3 has 15 residues. Losses at the gene ends were 4 bases for V and 0 bases for J; bases not matched to a gene: 5. Germline CDR1 is SGHRS and CDR2 is YFSETQ. The CDR3 nucleotides read TGCGCCAGCAGCCGAAGAGCGGGAGGCTCCTACGAGCAGTACTTC. Its protein is CASSRRAGGSYEQYF.

The CDR3: CASSSRIAGVLKTQYF. The CDR3 region has the DNA TGTGCCAGCAGTTCTCGAATAGCGGGAGTGCTTAAGACCCAGTACTTC. J is TRBJ2-5 and V is TRBV28; 9 bases line up with TRBD2. CDR3 length equals 16 residues. Germline V lookup: CDR1 MDHEN, CDR2 SYDVKM. Losses at the gene ends were 4 bases for V and 6 bases for J; bases not matched to a gene: 12.

This sequence joins TRBV19 and TRBJ1-2; perhaps TRBD1 as D (6 bases). Germline V lookup: CDR1 LNHDA, CDR2 SQIVND (reference sequence). V was pared by 2 bases and J by 3 bases, with 7 bases between. This CDR3 contains 13 residues. The CDR3 DNA sequence: TGTGCCAGTAGTATATCAGGGGACTATGGCTACACCTTC. It translates to CASSISGDYGYTF.

The V gene is TRBV10-1, the J gene TRBJ2-2, with D maybe TRBD1 (8 bases). The germline V and J ends were trimmed by 6 bases and 4 bases, with 24 bases remaining between them. The length of the CDR3 is 18 residues. Germline V CDR1 and CDR2: WNHNN, SYGVQD (reference sequence). The DNA of the CDR3 is TGCGCCAGCAGATCCCTGGGAGGGCAGGGGGCAAGCACCGGGGAGCTGTTTTTT. It codes for CASRSLGGQGASTGELFF.

The gene calls are TRBV3-1 (or the pseudogene TRBV3-2) and TRBJ1-5; D is ambiguous. The CDR3 totals 14 residues. CDR1 LGHDT and CDR2 YNNKEL come from the germline V gene (reference sequence). The V end lost 5 bases, the J end lost 4 bases, and 12 bases lay between the germline ends. The chain's CDR3 is CASSYRRGNQPQHF. The CDR3 DNA is TGTGCCAGCAGCTACCGACGAGGGAATCAGCCCCAGCATTTT.

This clone was found a few times. The chain joins TRBV29-1 to TRBJ2-5, with TRBD2 as a possible D gene (6 bases). The CDR3 loop spans 12 amino acids. V was pared by 7 bases and J by 4 bases, with 13 bases between. Germline assignment: CDR1 SQVTM and CDR2 ANQGSEA. The CDR3 coding sequence is TGCAGCGGCCGGGACTTGGGAGAGACCCAGTACTTC. This sequence encodes CSGRDLGETQYF.

The chain has TRBV5-6 and TRBJ1-2; no firm D call. This CDR3 has 14 amino acids. V shed 1 base and J shed 5 bases, with 12 bases lying between them. Per the germline V gene, CDR1 is SGHDT and CDR2 is YYEEEE. DNA of the CDR3: TGTGCCAGCAGCTTGCCTCGGGTCCTGTATGGCTACACCTTC. It codes for CASSLPRVLYGYTF.

The V gene is TRBV7-9, the J gene TRBJ2-4, with TRBD1 matching over 9 bases. J lost 6 bases, V lost 0 bases, and 6 bases had no gene match. The germline gives CDR1 SEHNR, CDR2 FQNEAQ (reference sequence). The CDR3 extends over 16 amino acids. CDR3 DNA: TGTGCCAGCAGCTTAGCGGGACAGGGTCTCGCAAACATTCAGTACTTC. It translates to CASSLAGQGLANIQYF.

The chain employs TRBV19 and TRBJ2-1; 11 positions match TRBD2. Unmatched junction bases numbered 6, after V lost 3 bases and J lost 5 bases. Germline V gene sequence: CDR1 LNHDA, CDR2 SQIVND (reference sequence). This CDR3 has 16 residues. In nucleotides, the CDR3 is TGTGCCAGTAGTATCGCGCTAGCGGGAGGCCACAATGAGCAGTTCTTC. This encodes CASSIALAGGHNEQFF.

The chain combines TRBV7-9 with TRBJ1-1; D is possibly TRBD1 (5 bases). Germline V gene lookup returns CDR1 SEHNR and CDR2 FQNEAQ (reference sequence). The CDR3 totals 14 residues. Trimming cost V 5 bases and J 5 bases, with 15 bases left between them. The CDR3 nucleotides read TGTGCCAGCAGCCCCTCGGGGGGAGGGACTGAAGCTTTCTTT. Its translation: CASSPSGGGTEAFF.

J is TRBJ2-1 and V is TRBV10-3, with 14 bases fitting TRBD2. V trimming: 7 bases; J trimming: 2 bases; junction bases outside the gene matches: 7. The germline CDR1 and CDR2 sequences are ENHRY and SYGVKD. CDR3 size: 17 residues. CDR3 sequence: CAITDLTSGRAYNEQFF. CDR3 nucleotide sequence: TGTGCCATCACCGACTTGACTAGCGGGAGGGCCTACAATGAGCAGTTCTTC.

The chain links TRBV29-1 to TRBJ2-5, with D perhaps TRBD1 (6 bases). The CDR3 is 13 residues long. V lost 2 bases and J 3 bases, leaving 10 bases between the germline ends. Germline CDR1 SQVTM, CDR2 ANQGSEA. The CDR3 loop is CSVETGLEETQYF. The CDR3, as DNA: TGCAGCGTTGAAACAGGGCTTGAAGAGACCCAGTACTTC.